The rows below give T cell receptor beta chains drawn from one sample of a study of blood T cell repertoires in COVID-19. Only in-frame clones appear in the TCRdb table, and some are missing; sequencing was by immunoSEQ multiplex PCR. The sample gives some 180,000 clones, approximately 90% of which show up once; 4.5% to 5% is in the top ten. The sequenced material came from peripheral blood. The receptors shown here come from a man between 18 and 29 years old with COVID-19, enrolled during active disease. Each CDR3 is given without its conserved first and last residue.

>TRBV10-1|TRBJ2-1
ASSLGGGNEQF
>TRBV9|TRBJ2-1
ASSQAGGPSYNEQF
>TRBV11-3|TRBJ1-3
ASSLLPGGIRGNTIY
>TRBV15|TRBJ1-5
ATSRDRIGDRQPQH
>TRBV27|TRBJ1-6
ASRQGQFYNSPLH
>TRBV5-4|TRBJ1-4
ASSPSGQVGEKLF
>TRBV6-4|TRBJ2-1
AVSRDNSYNEQF
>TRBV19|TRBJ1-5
ASSPPGQKRWGNQPQH
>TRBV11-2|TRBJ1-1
ASSLQGDTEAF
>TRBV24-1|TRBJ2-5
ATSDLSGGSETQY
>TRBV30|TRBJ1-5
AWSFRGGQPQH
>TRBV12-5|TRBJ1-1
ASGRGTGTEAF
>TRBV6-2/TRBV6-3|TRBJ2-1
ASSYGDWTYNEQF
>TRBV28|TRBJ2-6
ASGPQSGANVLT
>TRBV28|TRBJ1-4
ASGDRGRQEKLL
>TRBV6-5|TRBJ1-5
ASSQGLYSNQPQH
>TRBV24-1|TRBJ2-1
ATSRTGINEQF
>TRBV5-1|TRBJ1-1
ASSPVTGETEAF
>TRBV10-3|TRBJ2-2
AITSTATNTGELF
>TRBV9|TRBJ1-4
ASGEGRGSEKLF
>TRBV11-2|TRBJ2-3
ASGQGTDTQY
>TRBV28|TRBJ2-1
ASILRDRGHNEQF
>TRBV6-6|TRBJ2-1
ASSSLRGPSYNEQF
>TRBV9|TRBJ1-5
ASSVSGQGHQPQH
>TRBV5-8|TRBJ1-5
ASSLAGGPQH
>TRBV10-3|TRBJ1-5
AISERGEEQH
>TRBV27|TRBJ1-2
ASSLTGESDGYT
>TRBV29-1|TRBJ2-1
SVEQIYNEQF
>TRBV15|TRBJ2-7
ATSRDRPSSGRAYEQY
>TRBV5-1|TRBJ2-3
ASSFLAGSTDTQY
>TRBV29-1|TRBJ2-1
SGQRTGKNNEQF
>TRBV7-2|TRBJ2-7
ASSFPGLAGSYEQY
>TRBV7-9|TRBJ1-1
ASSWKNLDTEAF
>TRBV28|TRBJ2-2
ASSRTGTGNTGELF
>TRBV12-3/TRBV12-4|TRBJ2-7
ASSYGQAYEQY
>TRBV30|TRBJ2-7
AGEGSGIYEQY
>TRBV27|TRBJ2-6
ASSLWEGTGANVLT
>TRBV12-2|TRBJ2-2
ASRTGTANTGELF
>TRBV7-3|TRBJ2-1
ASSLTAGGPEQF
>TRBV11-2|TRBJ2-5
ASSLGSRQFQTQY
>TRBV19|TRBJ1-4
ASTQGTTEKLF
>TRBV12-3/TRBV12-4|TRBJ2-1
ASSSTAYNEQF
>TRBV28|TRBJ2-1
ASSSGLAGGPIEQF
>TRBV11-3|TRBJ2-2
ASSSRGSPGELF
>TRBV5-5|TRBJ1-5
ASSPGDSSNQPQH
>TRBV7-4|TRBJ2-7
ASSLAQGFSYEQY
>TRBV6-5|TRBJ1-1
ASAPAPYSNTEAF
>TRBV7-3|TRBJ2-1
ASSLIGPGNEQF
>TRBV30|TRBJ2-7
AWSVRGLGGYEQY
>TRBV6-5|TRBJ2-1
ASSYREGAVYNEQF
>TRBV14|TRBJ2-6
ASSQEGGSGANVLT
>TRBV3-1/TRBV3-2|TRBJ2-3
ASGTSGTDTQY
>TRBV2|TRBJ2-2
ASVGLWAGSAGELF